This T cell receptor beta chain was sequenced for a study of blood T cells in healthy people across ages. Combining a sample-barcoded 5' primer with a J-beta primer mix, a second PCR ran for about 7 to 12 cycles. Using its own MiXCR run on the 5' RACE reads, TCRdb lists one record per CDR3 protein. Here the sample spans around 1,000,000 distinct CDR3 sequences, around 27% being singletons. Germline V gene sequence: CDR1 KGHDR, CDR2 SFDVKD. V gave up 4 bases and J gave up 5 bases; unmatched junction bases: 7. The CDR3 has 15 amino acids. The same specimen was also included in a second study, on T cells of mothers and their children.

The clonotype originates from a girl aged 2 to 9 in good health. The chain is built from TRBV24-1 and TRBJ2-5; 9 positions agree with TRBD1. Sequencing was carried out using blood. CDR3 DNA: TGTGCCACCAGTGACCGGACAGGGGTACTGGAGACCCAGTACTTC. The encoded protein is CATSDRTGVLETQYF.